This is a list of T cell receptor beta chains from one sample in a study of blood T cell repertoires in COVID-19. Sequencing was performed with immunoSEQ multiplex PCR; in TCRdb, only in-frame clones are kept and a portion is missing. The table includes just under 350,000 clones, under 95% detected once. The sequenced sample consisted of peripheral blood. These receptors were taken from a woman between 18 and 29 years old who had recovered from COVID-19. The CDR3 runs from the conserved cysteine through the conserved F or W. Each record gives: D gene, clone size, J gene, V gene, CDR3 protein, CDR3 DNA. A D gene is named only where the DNA matches it firmly. Size is omitted from some rows. Given values are once, few, many or a class for expanded clones.

>-|-|TRBJ1-2|TRBV9
CASSLTGANYGYTF
TGTGCCAGCAGCCTCACTGGAGCTAACTATGGCTACACCTTC
>TRBD2|-|TRBJ2-5|TRBV5-1
CASSFTAGGSSGETQYF
TGCGCCAGCAGCTTTACCGCGGGAGGTAGTTCTGGGGAGACCCAGTACTTC
>TRBD2|-|TRBJ2-1|TRBV5-1
CASSSRLAGVYNEQFF
TGCGCCAGCAGCTCCCGACTAGCGGGAGTCTACAATGAGCAGTTCTTC
>TRBD1|-|TRBJ1-4|TRBV28
CASSLDRVVTNEKLFF
TGTGCCAGCAGTTTAGACAGGGTGGTAACTAATGAAAAACTGTTTTTT
>TRBD2|-|TRBJ2-3|TRBV6-5
CASSYSHSGRDTQYF
TGTGCCAGCAGTTACAGTCATAGCGGGAGAGATACGCAGTATTTT
>-|once|TRBJ1-4|TRBV18
CASSPGGNNEKLFF
TGTGCCAGCTCACCAGGGGGCAACAATGAAAAACTGTTTTTT
>-|-|TRBJ1-1|TRBV18
CASSPEMNTEAFF
TGTGCCAGCTCACCAGAGATGAACACTGAAGCTTTCTTT
>TRBD2|-|TRBJ2-5|TRBV29-1
CSITGTSGSLGETQYF
TGCAGCATCACAGGGACTAGCGGGAGTTTAGGAGAGACCCAGTACTTC
>-|-|TRBJ2-3|TRBV9
CASSRGGARGTDTQYF
TGTGCCAGCAGCCGAGGGGGGGCGCGGGGCACAGATACGCAGTATTTT
>TRBD2|-|TRBJ2-3|TRBV11-2
CASSQRSAGGPWDTQYF
TGTGCCAGCAGCCAGCGTTCCGCGGGAGGGCCGTGGGATACGCAGTATTTT
>-|-|TRBJ1-1|TRBV2
CASTNHAGFMTTEAFF
TGTGCCAGCACGAATCATGCAGGTTTCATGACCACTGAAGCTTTCTTT
>TRBD1|-|TRBJ2-1|TRBV10-1
CASSESPGGANEQFF
TGCGCCAGCAGTGAATCTCCAGGGGGCGCGAATGAGCAGTTCTTC
>TRBD2|-|TRBJ2-1|TRBV19
CASSLGGGAYNEQFF
TGTGCCAGTTCCCTGGGGGGGGGTGCCTACAATGAGCAGTTCTTC
>-|-|TRBJ1-1|TRBV7-8
CASSSTDWTWGEAFF
TGTGCCAGCAGCTCAACCGATTGGACTTGGGGAGAAGCTTTCTTT
>TRBD2|once|TRBJ2-3|TRBV7-2
CASSTTGTSGTDTQYF
TGTGCCAGCAGCACAACCGGGACTAGCGGGACAGATACGCAGTATTTT
>-|-|TRBJ1-2|TRBV30
CAWKPVAGEYGYTF
TGTGCCTGGAAACCTGTGGCGGGAGAATATGGCTACACCTTC
>TRBD1|-|TRBJ1-4|TRBV5-4
CASSQGQGNEKLFF
TGTGCCAGCAGCCAGGGACAGGGAAATGAAAAACTGTTTTTT
>-|-|TRBJ2-3|TRBV11-3
CASSRAILGDTQYF
TGTGCCAGCTCGAGGGCGATTTTAGGAGATACGCAGTATTTT
>-|-|TRBJ1-1|TRBV3-1/TRBV3-2
CASSQDRTARFEAFF
TGTGCCAGCAGCCAAGACAGGACAGCGCGTTTTGAAGCTTTCTTT
>-|-|TRBJ1-5|TRBV25-1
CASSAGGPLSNQPQHF
TGTGCCAGCAGTGCGGGAGGGCCACTTAGCAATCAGCCCCAGCATTTT
>TRBD2|-|TRBJ2-3|TRBV7-2
CASSLSAPGGADTQYF
TGTGCCAGCAGCTTAAGTGCCCCCGGGGGGGCAGATACGCAGTATTTT
>TRBD1|-|TRBJ2-1|TRBV27
CASSFTSGTGGFMDEQFF
TGTGCCAGCAGTTTCACCTCGGGGACAGGGGGCTTTATGGATGAGCAGTTCTTC
>-|-|TRBJ1-1|TRBV4-3
CASSQDVGTEAFF
TGCGCCAGCAGCCAAGATGTCGGGACTGAAGCTTTCTTT
>-|few|TRBJ1-2|TRBV4-3
CASSQDPLGAFIVANYGYTF
TGCGCCAGCAGCCAAGATCCGCTTGGGGCTTTCATTGTAGCTAACTATGGCTACACCTTC
>TRBD1|-|TRBJ2-3|TRBV5-1
CASGSDRVTDTQYF
TGCGCCAGCGGGTCGGACAGGGTCACAGATACGCAGTATTTT
>-|-|TRBJ1-5|TRBV15
CATSPAPGDQHF
TGTGCCACCAGCCCCGCCCCGGGTGATCAGCATTTT
>-|-|TRBJ1-1|TRBV28
CASSFLRAGVTEAFF
TGTGCCAGCAGTTTTTTAAGAGCCGGGGTCACTGAAGCTTTCTTT
>TRBD1|-|TRBJ2-6|TRBV3-1/TRBV3-2
CASSRRTYRDRNSGANVLTF
TGTGCCAGCAGCCGAAGGACCTACCGGGACAGGAACTCTGGGGCCAACGTCCTGACTTTC
>TRBD2|-|TRBJ2-5|TRBV25-1
CASSGLAGWLETQYF
TGTGCCAGCAGCGGACTAGCGGGGTGGCTTGAGACCCAGTACTTC
>-|-|TRBJ2-1|TRBV6-2/TRBV6-3
CASSYGLHNEQFF
TGTGCCAGCAGTTATGGGCTACACAATGAGCAGTTCTTC
>-|-|TRBJ2-6|TRBV30
CAWGARSGANVLTF
TGTGCCTGGGGGGCGCGCTCTGGGGCCAACGTCCTGACTTTC
>-|-|TRBJ1-1|TRBV11-2
CASSLEWGGRTEAFF
TGTGCCAGCAGCTTAGAGTGGGGGGGTAGGACTGAAGCTTTCTTT
>TRBD2|-|TRBJ2-1|TRBV7-9
CASRREDYNEQFF
TGTGCCAGCAGGCGGGAGGATTACAATGAGCAGTTCTTC
>TRBD1|-|TRBJ1-1|TRBV6-2/TRBV6-3
CASSKRQGWGTEAFF
TGTGCCAGCAGCAAGAGACAGGGATGGGGCACTGAAGCTTTCTTT
>-|-|TRBJ2-6|TRBV6-2/TRBV6-3
CASSSRSGANVLTF
TGTGCCAGCAGTTCCCGTTCTGGGGCCAACGTCCTGACTTTC
>TRBD2|-|TRBJ2-2|TRBV19
CASSKLASGSLTGELFF
TGTGCCAGTAGTAAATTGGCTAGCGGGAGTCTTACCGGGGAGCTGTTTTTT
>TRBD1|-|TRBJ1-5|TRBV7-2
CASSLQGALNQPQHF
TGTGCCAGCAGCTTACAGGGGGCGTTAAATCAGCCCCAGCATTTT
>TRBD1|-|TRBJ1-4|TRBV9
CASSVGQGGEKLFF
TGTGCCAGCAGCGTCGGACAGGGGGGCGAAAAACTGTTTTTT
>-|-|TRBJ1-2|TRBV12-3/TRBV12-4
CASSPRAVSGYTF
TGTGCCAGCAGCCCCCGAGCGGTCAGTGGCTACACCTTC
>TRBD2|-|TRBJ2-3|TRBV7-7
CASSPSGLAGPGTDTQYF
TGTGCCAGCAGCCCATCGGGACTAGCGGGACCGGGGACAGATACGCAGTATTTT
>-|-|TRBJ1-5|TRBV7-8
CASSLEGLWTRDNQPQHF
TGTGCCAGCAGCTTAGAGGGCCTCTGGACGAGGGATAATCAGCCCCAGCATTTT
>TRBD1|-|TRBJ1-1|TRBV7-2
CASSWGTGLTEAFF
TGTGCCAGCAGTTGGGGGACAGGGCTTACTGAAGCTTTCTTT
>-|-|TRBJ2-3|TRBV6-2/TRBV6-3
CASSGAENPDTQYF
TGTGCCAGCAGTGGGGCGGAAAACCCAGATACGCAGTATTTT
>-|-|TRBJ2-1|TRBV6-1
CASSDRVHEQFF
TGTGCCAGCAGTGACAGGGTACATGAGCAGTTCTTC
>TRBD1|-|TRBJ1-2|TRBV3-1/TRBV3-2
CASSRRTGIENYGYTF
TGTGCCAGCAGCCGACGGACAGGGATAGAAAACTATGGCTACACCTTC
>-|-|TRBJ2-1|TRBV5-1
CASSFSRDYNEQFF
TGCGCCAGCAGCTTCAGCCGGGACTACAATGAGCAGTTCTTC
>-|once|TRBJ1-4|TRBV7-9
CASSLDVQGLGEKLFF
TGTGCCAGCAGCTTAGATGTGCAGGGGCTCGGGGAAAAACTGTTTTTT
>TRBD2|-|TRBJ2-5|TRBV11-3
CASSPGTSVMVETQYF
TGTGCCAGCAGCCCCGGGACTAGCGTGATGGTGGAGACCCAGTACTTC
>TRBD2|once|TRBJ2-1|TRBV11-3
CASSPIAGPSDEQFF
TGTGCCAGCAGCCCAATAGCGGGCCCTTCGGATGAGCAGTTCTTC
>TRBD2|-|TRBJ2-3|TRBV19
CASRPEASGSLDTQYF
TGTGCCAGCCGTCCGGAGGCTAGCGGGAGTCTGGATACGCAGTATTTT
>TRBD2|-|TRBJ2-1|TRBV20-1
CSASPSGRASYEQFF
TGCAGTGCTAGTCCTAGCGGGAGGGCCTCTTATGAGCAGTTCTTC
>-|-|TRBJ1-4|TRBV2
CASHAAVAEKLFF
TGTGCCAGCCACGCGGCAGTCGCTGAAAAACTGTTTTTT
>-|-|TRBJ1-2|TRBV7-9
CASSPTGRDYGYTF
TGTGCCAGCAGCCCGACAGGCCGTGACTATGGCTACACCTTC
>TRBD1|-|TRBJ1-1|TRBV5-1
CASSGTGGRGPNTEAFF
TGCGCCAGCAGCGGAACAGGGGGTCGCGGTCCGAACACTGAAGCTTTCTTT
>TRBD1|-|TRBJ2-3|TRBV5-4
CASSADRGKTDTQYF
TGTGCCAGCAGCGCGGACAGGGGTAAGACCGATACGCAGTATTTT
>-|-|TRBJ2-1|TRBV10-1
CASSPQTGSYNEQFF
TGCGCCAGCAGTCCCCAGACAGGATCCTACAATGAGCAGTTCTTC
>TRBD1|-|TRBJ1-1|TRBV28
CASILGGGTEAFF
TGTGCCAGCATACTAGGGGGCGGCACTGAAGCTTTCTTT